The source of this T cell receptor beta chain is a study of OX40 agonist ivuxolimab in advanced cancers. Findings and limits, study-wide: Doses of 0.1 to 3.0 mg/kg were accompanied by clonal expansion of CD4+ and CD8+ blood T cells by week 6. Expanded clones were, on average, more numerous in CD8+ T cells than in CD4+.

The repertoire was sequenced with immunoSEQ multiplex PCR; TCRdb's copy has only in-frame clones and lacks some. The profile shows 60,000 to 90,000 clones, approximately 83% of them singletons. About this clone: Antigen: not known.

CDR3 length: 18 residues. Germline-derived CDR1 and CDR2 are SGHTA and FQGNSA. With V trimmed by 5 bases and J by 7 bases, 14 bases remained unmatched. The receptor's source is an adult with an advanced solid tumor such as melanoma, head and neck, liver or kidney cancer. The source material was CD4+ or CD8+ T cells sorted from blood, sampled in a trial of the OX40 agonist ivuxolimab. The J gene is TRBJ2-2, the V gene TRBV7-2, with 12 bases matching TRBD2. The CDR3 DNA follows: TGTGCCAGCAGCCTCGTCCTCCGGACTAGCGGGAAGTTCGGGGAGCTGTTTTTT. Protein product: CASSLVLRTSGKFGELFF.